This entry lists 4 T cell receptor beta chains sequenced from one sample in a study of cytomegalovirus exposure and HLA in healthy donors (dated by TCRdb to about 2017). The receptor library was made with the immunoSEQ multiplex PCR assay. A mixture of 60 forward primers for TCR Vbeta segments and 13 reverse primers for TCR Jbeta segments was used in the multiplex PCR. Not all clones reach the TCRdb copy of this immuneACCESS table, which keeps in-frame sequences only. Checked studies attribute under half of the gap to unresolved V genes and leave the rest unexplained. The sample has around 150,000 clones on record, about 77% of them singletons. The top ten hold about 1.3% of the sample. Sequencing input: PBMCs. These receptors originate from a woman aged 45 to 65 in good health and CMV-seronegative.

CDR3 DNA: TGTGCCAGCAGCTTAACAGGGAACTCCTACAATGAGCAGTTCTTC. Protein product: CASSLTGNSYNEQFF. The rearrangement uses TRBV7-6 and TRBJ2-1, with a possible D match to TRBD1 (6 bases). This CDR3 contains 15 residues. Germline lookup yields CDR1 SGHVS and CDR2 FNYEAQ. The V end was cut by 2 bases, the J end by 0 bases, with 8 bases between. The full variable domain, with the rest looked up from reference TRBV7-6 and TRBJ2-1, is GAGVSQSPRYKVTKRGQDVALRCDPISGHVSLYWYRQALGQGPEFLTYFNYEAQQDKSGLPNDRFSAERPEGSISTLTIQRTEQRDSAMYRCASSLTGNSYNEQFFGPGTRLTVL.

The V and J genes are TRBV5-1 and TRBJ1-4; D is uncertain. Looked up from germline, CDR1 is SGHRS and CDR2 is YFSETQ. The germline V and J ends were trimmed by 5 bases and 7 bases, with 12 bases remaining between them. The CDR3 consists of 13 residues. The CDR3 sequence: CASSGSIGEKLFF. CDR3 nucleotide sequence: TGCGCCAGCAGTGGGAGCATCGGTGAAAAACTGTTTTTT.

The J gene is TRBJ1-6, the V gene TRBV4-3; possible D gene TRBD1, 5 bases. This CDR3 spans 15 amino acids. Trimming removed 1 base from V and 6 bases from J, with 10 bases in between. Germline V CDR1 and CDR2: LGHNA, YSLEER. The CDR3 here is CASSQVIQANSPLHF. CDR3 in DNA: TGCGCCAGCAGCCAAGTTATACAGGCTAATTCACCCCTCCACTTT.

This clone has a handful of counts. The gene calls are TRBV7-2 and TRBJ2-7; possibly TRBD2 for D (5 bases). CDR1 is SGHTA and CDR2 is FQGNSA in the germline V gene. With 3 bases removed from V and 2 bases from J, the gap between germline ends came to 11 bases. The CDR3 runs 14 residues. The CDR3 DNA reads as TGTGCCAGCAGCTTCGGGATTTCTCCCTACGAGCAGTACTTC. Amino acids: CASSFGISPYEQYF.